This T cell receptor beta chain came from a study of blood T cell repertoires in COVID-19. Original analysis: Scientists estimated how many nucleated cells there were by amplifying reference gene primers. TCRdb's copy holds only in-frame clones and misses some; the assay was immunoSEQ multiplex PCR. The V and J calls and clone size are taken from that table; D and trimming were inferred from the DNA. The data show around 150,000 clones, more than 75% seen once. The sequencing input was peripheral blood. The receptor's source is a man between 60 and 75 years old with active or convalescent COVID-19.

This chain's CDR3 is CASSAAGGPREQFF. For the CDR3, the DNA is TGTGCCAGCAGCGCAGCGGGAGGGCCACGTGAGCAGTTCTTC. V gene TRBV9 combines with J gene TRBJ2-1, with 10 bases that match TRBD2. Unmatched junction bases numbered 6, after V lost 3 bases and J lost 9 bases. The CDR3 spans 14 residues. Germline CDR1 is SGDLS and CDR2 is YYNGEE.